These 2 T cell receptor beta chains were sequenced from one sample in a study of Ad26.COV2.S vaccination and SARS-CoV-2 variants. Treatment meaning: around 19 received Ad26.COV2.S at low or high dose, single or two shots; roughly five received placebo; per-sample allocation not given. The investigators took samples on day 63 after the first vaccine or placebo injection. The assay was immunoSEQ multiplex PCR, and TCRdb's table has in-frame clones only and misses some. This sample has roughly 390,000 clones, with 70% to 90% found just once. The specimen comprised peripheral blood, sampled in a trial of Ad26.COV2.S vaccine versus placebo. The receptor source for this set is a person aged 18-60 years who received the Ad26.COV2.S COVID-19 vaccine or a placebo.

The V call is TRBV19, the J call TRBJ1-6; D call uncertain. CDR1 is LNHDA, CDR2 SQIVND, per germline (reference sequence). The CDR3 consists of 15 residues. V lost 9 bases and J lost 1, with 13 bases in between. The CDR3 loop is CASRPRDSYNSPLHF. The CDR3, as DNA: TGTGCCAGCAGGCCCCGGGATTCCTATAATTCACCCCTCCACTTT.

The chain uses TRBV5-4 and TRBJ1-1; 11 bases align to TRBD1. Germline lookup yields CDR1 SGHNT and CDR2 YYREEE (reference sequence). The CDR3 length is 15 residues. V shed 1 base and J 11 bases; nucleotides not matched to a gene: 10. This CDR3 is CASSLPSAGQGEAFF. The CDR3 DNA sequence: TGTGCCAGCAGCTTGCCTAGCGCGGGACAGGGGGAGGCTTTCTTT.